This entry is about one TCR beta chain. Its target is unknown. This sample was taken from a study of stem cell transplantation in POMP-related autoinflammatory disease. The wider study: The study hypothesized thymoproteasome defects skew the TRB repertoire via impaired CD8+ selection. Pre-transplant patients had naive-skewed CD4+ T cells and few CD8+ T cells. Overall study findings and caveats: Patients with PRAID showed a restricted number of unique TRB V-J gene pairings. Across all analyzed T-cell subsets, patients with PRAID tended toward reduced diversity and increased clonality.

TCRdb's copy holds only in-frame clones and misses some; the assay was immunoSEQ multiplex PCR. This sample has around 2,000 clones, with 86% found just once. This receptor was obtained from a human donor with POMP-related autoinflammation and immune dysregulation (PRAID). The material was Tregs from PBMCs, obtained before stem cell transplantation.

CDR3 residues: CASSFWGAGANVLTF. For the CDR3, the DNA is TGTGCCAGCAGTTTTTGGGGGGCCGGGGCCAACGTCCTGACTTTC. The chain has TRBV28 and TRBJ2-6, with D perhaps being TRBD1 or TRBD2 (6 bases each). Trimming removed 3 bases at V and 4 bases at J, with 10 bases between. Germline CDR1 MDHEN, CDR2 SYDVKM. The CDR3 length is 15 residues.